Listed below are T cell receptor beta chains from one sample, sequenced in a study of T-cell reconstitution after alpha-beta-depleted transplantation in children. TCRdb re-called the PCR reads through MiXCR, storing one row per CDR3 protein. The sample shows some 490,000 distinct CDR3 sequences, roughly an eighth of them seen only once. The sample in question was PBMCs from the stem cell graft donor, obtained from the stem cell graft. All receptors derive from a human donor who donated a stem cell graft to a child with combined immunodeficiency. Each CDR3 is given with its conserved first and last residue. The D gene is left open where the match is weak. Where a row states a size, it is once, few, many or the class of an expanded clone; other rows omit it.

clone_size cdr3_length j_call v_call d_call cdr3_aa cdr3_nt
few 13 TRBJ1-1 TRBV14 . CASSQDLQTQAFF TGTGCCAGCAGCCAAGATTTACAGACGCAAGCTTTCTTT
. 16 TRBJ2-1 TRBV7-2 TRBD2 CASSYPLAGEHNEQFF TGTGCCAGCAGCTATCCACTAGCGGGGGAGCACAATGAGCAGTTCTTC
. 15 TRBJ2-3 TRBV2 . CARSVAAVYTDTQYF TGTGCCAGAAGTGTGGCGGCAGTCTACACAGATACGCAGTATTTT
. 15 TRBJ1-5 TRBV27 . CASSLIYGDNQPQHF TGTGCCAGCAGTTTAATATACGGGGACAATCAGCCCCAGCATTTT
. 16 TRBJ2-7 TRBV13 . CASSLGSRSRLYEQYF TGTGCCAGCAGCTTAGGCTCCAGATCGAGACTTTACGAGCAGTACTTC
many 17 TRBJ2-5 TRBV20-1 TRBD2 CSARDPMTSGIQETQYF TGCAGTGCTAGAGATCCAATGACTAGCGGGATACAAGAGACCCAGTACTTC
. 16 TRBJ2-3 TRBV6-5 . CASSYEGPRVPDTQYF TGTGCCAGCAGTTACGAGGGGCCCCGAGTGCCAGATACGCAGTATTTT
many 14 TRBJ1-2 TRBV24-1 . CATSEGTGRRGYTF TGTGCCACCAGTGAAGGGACGGGCCGGCGGGGCTACACCTTC
. 14 TRBJ2-1 TRBV7-3 . CASSLIGRDNEQFF TGTGCCAGCAGCTTAATCGGCAGGGACAATGAGCAGTTCTTC
many 18 TRBJ2-2 TRBV5-1 TRBD2 CASSAGLAGAVMTGELFF TGCGCCAGCAGCGCCGGACTAGCGGGGGCCGTGATGACCGGGGAGCTGTTTTTT
. 14 TRBJ2-3 TRBV10-3 . CAISESDSTDTQYF TGTGCCATCAGTGAGTCGGACTCCACAGATACGCAGTATTTT
once 14 TRBJ1-1 TRBV7-6 . CASSSGRAVTEAFF TGTGCCAGCAGCTCAGGACGGGCGGTAACGGAAGCTTTCTTT
. 14 TRBJ2-1 TRBV9 TRBD1 CASTPTGGYNEQFF TGTGCCAGCACCCCTACAGGGGGCTACAATGAGCAGTTCTTC
. 13 TRBJ1-1 TRBV29-1 . CSVEQAVGTEAFF TGCAGCGTTGAACAGGCTGTAGGTACTGAAGCTTTCTTT
. 15 TRBJ2-3 TRBV4-1 . CASSQDAAATVTQYF TGCGCCAGCAGCCAAGATGCCGCGGCCACAGTTACGCAGTATTTT
. 13 TRBJ2-1 TRBV12-3/TRBV12-4 TRBD1 CASSGWDSNEQFF TGTGCCAGCAGTGGGTGGGACAGCAATGAGCAGTTCTTC
. 17 TRBJ2-1 TRBV27 TRBD2 CASSKRSSGPAVDEQFF TGTGCCAGCAGTAAACGGTCTAGCGGGCCAGCGGTGGATGAGCAGTTCTTC
. 17 TRBJ2-7 TRBV3-1 . CASSPITDSALVYEQYF TGTGCCAGCAGCCCGATCACGGACAGCGCCCTTGTCTACGAGCAGTACTTC
. 13 TRBJ1-1 TRBV12-5 . CASGFGEGTEAFF .
many 15 TRBJ2-3 TRBV6-5 . CASSYGRLGTDTQYF TGTGCCAGCAGTTACGGGAGACTTGGTACAGATACGCAGTATTTT
many 13 TRBJ2-5 TRBV7-8 . CASSFVRQETQYF TGTGCCAGCAGCTTCGTCAGGCAAGAGACCCAGTACTTC
few 19 TRBJ1-5 TRBV5-1 . CASSTPLPQGEGSNQPQHF TGCGCCAGCAGCACCCCCTTGCCCCAGGGCGAGGGTAGCAATCAGCCCCAGCATTTT
few 12 TRBJ2-3 TRBV29-1 . CSVPIFMDTQYF TGCAGCGTTCCGATATTTATGGATACGCAGTATTTT
few 15 TRBJ2-2 TRBV9 TRBD2 CASSVKSGGAGELFF TGTGCCAGCAGCGTAAAAAGCGGGGGTGCCGGGGAGCTGTTTTTT
few 17 TRBJ2-4 TRBV20-1 TRBD2 CSASGLAGVAAKNIQYF TGCAGTGCCTCGGGGCTAGCGGGAGTGGCAGCCAAAAACATTCAGTACTTC
few 15 TRBJ1-1 TRBV29-1 . CSVYGQPLMNTEAFF TGCAGCGTCTACGGACAGCCGCTTATGAACACTGAAGCTTTCTTT
many 16 TRBJ2-1 TRBV24-1 . CATSDLSPRANNEQFF TGTGCCACCAGTGATTTGTCGCCCCGAGCGAACAATGAGCAGTTCTTC
many 12 TRBJ1-1 TRBV12-3/TRBV12-4 . CASSYEGTEAFF TGTGCCAGCAGTTACGAGGGGACTGAAGCTTTCTTT
. 13 TRBJ1-1 TRBV5-1 . CASSLGNDPEAFF TGCGCCAGCAGCTTGGGGAACGACCCTGAAGCTTTCTTT
few 15 TRBJ2-3 TRBV9 . CASSVGGAYTDTQYF TGTGCCAGCAGCGTAGGGGGGGCATACACAGATACGCAGTATTTT
many 14 TRBJ2-5 TRBV20-1 TRBD1 CSAREGGGKETQYF TGCAGTGCTAGAGAAGGGGGCGGCAAAGAGACCCAGTACTTC
many 19 TRBJ1-6 TRBV6-6 TRBD1 CASSTAGTGMWGRFSPLHF TGTGCCAGCAGTACGGCCGGGACAGGGATGTGGGGCAGGTTCTCACCCCTCCACTTT
few 16 TRBJ1-1 TRBV20-1 TRBD1 CSAGGQGAAGNTEAFF TGCAGTGCTGGAGGACAGGGGGCCGCAGGGAACACTGAAGCTTTCTTT
few 14 TRBJ1-4 TRBV10-3 TRBD1 CAISPGQGAEKLFF TGTGCCATCAGTCCGGGACAGGGGGCAGAAAAACTGTTTTTT
. 15 TRBJ2-5 TRBV11-2 TRBD2 CASTRRAGGQETQYF TGTGCCAGCACCCGCCGGGCGGGAGGCCAAGAGACCCAGTACTTC
. 15 TRBJ2-2 TRBV11-3 . CASSSRDGHTGELFF TGTGCCAGCAGCTCCCGGGACGGACACACCGGGGAGCTGTTTTTT
few 14 TRBJ1-3 TRBV28 . CASSFRNSGNTIYF TGTGCCAGCAGTTTCAGAAACTCTGGAAACACCATATATTTT
many 13 TRBJ2-7 TRBV12-3/TRBV12-4 . CASSPGLLTEQYF TGTGCCAGCAGTCCGGGACTCCTTACAGAGCAGTACTTC
few 13 TRBJ2-1 TRBV28 . CASSFGGWVEQFF TGTGCCAGCAGTTTCGGCGGGTGGGTTGAGCAGTTCTTC
. 17 TRBJ2-3 TRBV7-8 TRBD2 CASSRHAGTSDTDTQYF TGTGCCAGCAGCCGCCACGCCGGGACTAGCGACACAGATACGCAGTATTTT
. 14 TRBJ1-1 TRBV6-1 . CASSPRRPGPQAFF TGTGCCAGCAGTCCACGTCGACCGGGACCCCAAGCTTTCTTT
. 16 TRBJ2-1 TRBV2 TRBD2 CASSESSGSSYNEQFF TGTGCCAGCAGTGAATCTAGCGGGAGCTCCTACAATGAGCAGTTCTTC
. 12 TRBJ2-3 TRBV6-5 . CASSDTADTQYF TGTGCCAGCAGCGACACCGCAGATACGCAGTATTTT
. 17 TRBJ2-1 TRBV4-3 TRBD2 CASSQILMASGNNEQFF TGCGCCAGCAGCCAAATATTAATGGCTAGCGGTAACAATGAGCAGTTCTTC
many 15 TRBJ2-1 TRBV18 TRBD1 CASSTGQGSYNEQFF TGTGCCAGCTCGACGGGACAGGGCTCCTACAATGAGCAGTTCTTC
. 15 TRBJ2-5 TRBV9 TRBD2 CASSAEGGGRETQYF TGTGCCAGCAGCGCCGAGGGCGGGGGACGAGAGACCCAGTACTTC